These T cell receptor beta chains were read from a single sample in a study of T cell responses to AZD1222 COVID-19 vaccine. Generated by immunoSEQ multiplex PCR, the TCRdb table keeps only in-frame clones and is missing some. The sample carries 24,000 or so clones, around 86% recorded once. Sequencing used peripheral blood, obtained 28 days after the second AZD1222 dose. The receptors here all came from an adult who received the AZD1222 COVID-19 vaccine. Each CDR3 is given with its conserved first and last residue. A D gene is named only where the DNA matches it firmly. Clone size is stated in some rows and not others, as once, few, many or a class when expanded.

cdr3_aa,cdr3_nt,j_call,cdr3_length,d_call,clone_size,v_call
CASSLAGGAPQHF,TGTGCCAGCAGCTTAGCGGGGGGGGCGCCCCAGCATTTT,TRBJ1-5,13,NA,once,TRBV7-9
CASSSGNSYNEQFF,TGTGCCAGCAGCTCCGGCAACTCCTACAATGAGCAGTTCTTC,TRBJ2-1,14,NA,NA,TRBV11-3
CASSRGLAVTDTQYF,TGTGCCAGCAGTCGGGGACTAGCGGTAACAGATACGCAGTATTTT,TRBJ2-3,15,TRBD2,NA,TRBV6-5
CASSDQVLEATEAFF,TGTGCCAGCAGTGATCAGGTATTAGAGGCCACTGAAGCTTTCTTT,TRBJ1-1,15,NA,medium-sized,TRBV2
CASSFGQSTDTQYF,TGTGCCAGCAGCTTCGGGCAGAGCACAGATACGCAGTATTTT,TRBJ2-3,14,NA,NA,TRBV7-9
CASSPTSGRAYEQYF,TGTGCCAGCAGCCCGACTAGCGGGAGGGCCTACGAGCAGTACTTC,TRBJ2-7,15,TRBD2,NA,TRBV3-1/TRBV3-2
CASSPALYGYTF,TGTGCCAGCAGCCCCGCCCTCTATGGCTACACCTTC,TRBJ1-2,12,NA,NA,TRBV12-3/TRBV12-4
CSVRIAGGVNEQFF,TGCAGCGTAAGGATAGCGGGAGGGGTCAATGAGCAGTTCTTC,TRBJ2-1,14,TRBD2,few,TRBV29-1
CATSAGRDTQYF,TGTGCCACCAGCGCCGGCCGGGATACGCAGTATTTT,TRBJ2-3,12,NA,NA,TRBV15
CASSLGQGSTNEKLFF,TGTGCCAGCAGCTTGGGACAGGGAAGCACTAATGAAAAACTGTTTTTT,TRBJ1-4,16,TRBD1,once,TRBV5-6
CASSPGQGLINQPQHF,TGCGCCAGCAGTCCGGGACAGGGATTGATCAATCAGCCCCAGCATTTT,TRBJ1-5,16,TRBD1,NA,TRBV10-2